This T cell receptor beta chain is drawn from a study of T cells after somatic rescue of genetic block. Trimming removed 0 bases from V and 2 bases from J, with 23 bases in between. The length of the CDR3 is 20 residues. Germline CDR1 and CDR2: SNHLY and FYNNEI. Libraries were prepared by immunoSEQ multiplex PCR; TCRdb keeps only in-frame clonotypes and omits some of them. This table holds under 150,000 clones, about nine tenths found once. The chain recombines TRBV2 with TRBJ1-5, with D perhaps matching TRBD1 (5 bases). This TCR was recovered from a young woman. Input material: peripheral blood mononuclear cells (PBMCs). As DNA, the CDR3 is TGTGCCAGCAGTGAAGCGCTTTTGAGTGGACATCGGGTGGGCAATCAGCCCCAGCATTTT. As protein: CASSEALLSGHRVGNQPQHF.